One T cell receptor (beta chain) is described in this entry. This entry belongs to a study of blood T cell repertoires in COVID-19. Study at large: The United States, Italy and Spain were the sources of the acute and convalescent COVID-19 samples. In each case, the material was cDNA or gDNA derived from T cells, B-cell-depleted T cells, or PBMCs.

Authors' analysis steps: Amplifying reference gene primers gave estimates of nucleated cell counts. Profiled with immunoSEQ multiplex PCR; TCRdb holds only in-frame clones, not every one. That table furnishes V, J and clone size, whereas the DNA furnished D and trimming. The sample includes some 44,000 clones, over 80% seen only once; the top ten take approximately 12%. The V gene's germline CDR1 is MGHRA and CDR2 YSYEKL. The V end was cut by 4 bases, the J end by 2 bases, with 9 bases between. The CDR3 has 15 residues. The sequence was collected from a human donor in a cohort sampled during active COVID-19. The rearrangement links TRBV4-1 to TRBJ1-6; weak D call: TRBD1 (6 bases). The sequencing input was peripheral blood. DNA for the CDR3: TGCGCCAGCAGCCTGGGGGACACCTATAATTCACCCCTCCACTTT. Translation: CASSLGDTYNSPLHF.